Below, one T cell receptor beta chain is given with its context. Its cognate antigen is unknown. This sample stems from a study of cytomegalovirus exposure and HLA in healthy donors. Study observations and caveats: In vitro work confirmed that three CMV-associated chains recognize CMV antigens.

Sequenced by immunoSEQ multiplex PCR; TCRdb stores in-frame clones only, minus some. This sample yields 150,000 to 200,000 clones, of which 85% to 90% are seen a single time; approximately 5% belongs to the top ten. The TCR comes from a young woman in good health and CMV-seronegative. Source material: PBMCs.

CDR3 amino acids: CASSLTGDQETQYF. The CDR3 coding sequence is TGTGCCAGCAGCTTGACAGGCGACCAAGAGACCCAGTACTTC. The genes are TRBV7-3 and TRBJ2-5; the D gene is possibly TRBD1 (6 bases). Per the germline V gene, CDR1 is SGHTA and CDR2 is FQGTGA. The CDR3 totals 14 residues. V shed 3 bases and J shed 0 bases, with 8 bases lying between them.